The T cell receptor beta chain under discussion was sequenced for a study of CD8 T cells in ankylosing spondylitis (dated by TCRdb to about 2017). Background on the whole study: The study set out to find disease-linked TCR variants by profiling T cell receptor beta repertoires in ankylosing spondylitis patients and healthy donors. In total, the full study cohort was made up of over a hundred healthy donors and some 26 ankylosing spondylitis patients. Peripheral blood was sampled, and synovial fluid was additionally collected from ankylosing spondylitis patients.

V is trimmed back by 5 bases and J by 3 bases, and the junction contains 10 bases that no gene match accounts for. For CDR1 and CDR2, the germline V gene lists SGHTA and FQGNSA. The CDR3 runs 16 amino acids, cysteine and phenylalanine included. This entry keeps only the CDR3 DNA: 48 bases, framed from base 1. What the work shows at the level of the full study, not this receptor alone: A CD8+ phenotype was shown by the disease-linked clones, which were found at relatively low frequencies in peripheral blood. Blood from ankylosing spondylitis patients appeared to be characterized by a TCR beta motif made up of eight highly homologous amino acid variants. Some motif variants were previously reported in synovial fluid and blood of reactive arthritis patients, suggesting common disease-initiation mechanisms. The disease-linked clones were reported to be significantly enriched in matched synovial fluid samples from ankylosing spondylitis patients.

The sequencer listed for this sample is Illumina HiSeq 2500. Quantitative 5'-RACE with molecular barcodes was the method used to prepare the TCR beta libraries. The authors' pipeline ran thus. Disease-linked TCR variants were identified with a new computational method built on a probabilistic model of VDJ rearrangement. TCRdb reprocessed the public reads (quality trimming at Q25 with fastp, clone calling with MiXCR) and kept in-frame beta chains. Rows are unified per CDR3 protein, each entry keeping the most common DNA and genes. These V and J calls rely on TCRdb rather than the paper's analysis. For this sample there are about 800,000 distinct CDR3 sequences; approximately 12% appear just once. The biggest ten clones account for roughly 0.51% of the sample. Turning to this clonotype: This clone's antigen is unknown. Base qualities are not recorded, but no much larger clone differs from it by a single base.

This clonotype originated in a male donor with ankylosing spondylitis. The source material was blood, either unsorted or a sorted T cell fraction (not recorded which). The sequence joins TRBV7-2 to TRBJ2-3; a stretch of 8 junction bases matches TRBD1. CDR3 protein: CASSIQGAGLTDTQYF. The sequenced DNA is TGTGCCAGCAGCATCCAGGGGGCGGGCCTAACAGATACGCAGTATTTT.